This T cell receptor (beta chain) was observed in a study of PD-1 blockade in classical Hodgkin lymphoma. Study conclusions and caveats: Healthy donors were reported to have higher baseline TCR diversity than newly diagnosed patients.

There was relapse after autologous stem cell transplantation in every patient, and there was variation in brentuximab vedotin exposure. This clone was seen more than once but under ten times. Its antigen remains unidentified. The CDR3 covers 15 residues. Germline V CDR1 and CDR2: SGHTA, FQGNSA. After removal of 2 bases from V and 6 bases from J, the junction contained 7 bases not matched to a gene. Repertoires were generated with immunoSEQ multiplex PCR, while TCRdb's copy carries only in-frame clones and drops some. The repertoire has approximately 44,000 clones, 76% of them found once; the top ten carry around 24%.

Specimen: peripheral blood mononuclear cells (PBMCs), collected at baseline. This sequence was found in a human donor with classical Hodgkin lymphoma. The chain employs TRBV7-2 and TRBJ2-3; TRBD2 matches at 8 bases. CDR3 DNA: TGTGCCAGCAGCTTACGTCCAGCGGGAGCGGATACGCAGTATTTT. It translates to CASSLRPAGADTQYF.